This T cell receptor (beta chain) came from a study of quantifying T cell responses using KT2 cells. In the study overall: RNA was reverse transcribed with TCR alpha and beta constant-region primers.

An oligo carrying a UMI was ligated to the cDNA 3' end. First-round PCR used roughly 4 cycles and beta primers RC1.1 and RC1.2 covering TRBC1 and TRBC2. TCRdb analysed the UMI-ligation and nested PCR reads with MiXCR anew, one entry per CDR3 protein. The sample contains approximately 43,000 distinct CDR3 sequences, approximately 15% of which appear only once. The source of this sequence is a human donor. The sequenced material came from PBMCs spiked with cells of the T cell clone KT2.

The DNA of the CDR3 is TGCAGTGCTAGAGGACGTTACGGAGCGCTTAAACTCACAGATACGCAGTATTTT. Protein sequence: CSARGRYGALKLTDTQYF. This chain uses TRBV20-1 with TRBJ2-3, with D hard to call. V lost 1 base to trimming and J lost 2 bases, with 22 bases between them. The CDR3 spans 18 residues. Germline CDR1 DFQATT, CDR2 SNEGSKA (reference sequence).